This entry lists 20 T cell receptor beta chains sequenced from one sample in a study of cytomegalovirus exposure and HLA in healthy donors. Both 60 Vbeta primers and 13 Jbeta primers went into the PCR. The table came from immunoSEQ multiplex PCR; TCRdb's copy has only in-frame clones and leaves some out. The repertoire holds under 200,000 clones, with approximately 80% as singletons. Sequencing was done on a sample of PBMCs. Receptors were obtained from a man aged 18 to 30 in good health and CMV-seropositive.

This chain connects TRBV18 to TRBJ1-1; 7 nucleotides line up with TRBD1. With V trimmed by 5 bases and J by 4 bases, 7 bases remained unmatched. Germline CDR1 reads KGHSH; CDR2 reads LQKENI. The CDR3 is 14 residues long. This chain's CDR3 is CASSVDTGVTEAFF. The DNA for the CDR3 is TGTGCCAGCTCAGTCGATACAGGGGTCACTGAAGCTTTCTTT.

The V gene is TRBV29-1, the J gene TRBJ1-1; 10 nucleotides agree with TRBD1. The CDR3 length is 14 residues. Germline V lookup: CDR1 SQVTM, CDR2 ANQGSEA. The ends lost 3 bases at V and 1 base at J; junction bases unmatched: 2. The CDR3 is CSVEGTGANTEAFF. CDR3 in DNA: TGCAGCGTTGAGGGGACAGGGGCGAACACTGAAGCTTTCTTT. The full variable domain, its missing parts supplied by reference TRBV29-1 and TRBJ1-1, is SAVISQKPSRDICQRGTSLTIQCQVDSQVTMMFWYRQQPGQSLTLIATANQGSEATYESGFVIDKFPISRPNLTFSTLTVSNMSPEDSSIYLCSVEGTGANTEAFFGQGTRLTVV.

V gene TRBV4-2 combines with J gene TRBJ2-7; 14 bases line up with TRBD2. Germline CDR1 and CDR2: LGHNA and YNFKEQ. The CDR3 spans 16 residues. The V gene end was trimmed by 2 bases and the J gene end by 5 bases; junction bases not matched to a gene: 5. CDR3 region: CASSQSPGLAGDEQYF. In nucleotides, the CDR3 is TGTGCCAGCAGCCAATCCCCGGGACTAGCGGGGGACGAGCAGTACTTC.

The chain recombines TRBV7-8 with TRBJ2-5; TRBD1 might be the D (5 bases). The last part of the DNA fits TRBJ2-7 better; the J call may be wrong. CDR1 and CDR2 from the germline V gene are SGHVS and FQNEAQ. The CDR3 contains 15 residues. The CDR3 protein is CASSLAKDNSYEQYF. CDR3 bases: TGTGCCAGCAGCTTAGCCAAGGACAACTCCTACGAGCAGTACTTC.

The chain combines TRBV25-1 with TRBJ1-2, with 7 bases identical to TRBD1. V shed 5 bases and J 4 bases; nucleotides not matched to a gene: 10. Germline V CDR1 and CDR2: MGHDK, SYGVNS. The CDR3 contains 15 residues. The CDR3 is CASSPPHRGCYGYTF. CDR3 nucleotide sequence: TGTGCCAGCAGTCCACCCCACAGGGGCTGCTATGGCTACACCTTC.

The chain links TRBV2 to TRBJ2-7; D might be TRBD1 (5 bases). The V and J ends lost 5 bases and 4 bases respectively, with 15 bases between them. The CDR3 loop spans 14 amino acids. The germline V gene has CDR1 SNHLY and CDR2 FYNNEI. This CDR3 reads CASSQHRQPYEQYF. CDR3 sequence (DNA): TGTGCCAGCAGTCAACACCGACAGCCATACGAGCAGTACTTC.

The gene calls are TRBV6-6 and TRBJ2-7; D is possibly TRBD1 (6 bases). Germline-derived CDR1 and CDR2 are MNHNY and SVGAGI (reference sequence). Trimming left V 0 bases short and J 4 bases short, with 7 bases between. This CDR3 region has 13 residues. The CDR3 region is CASSYSGHYEQYF. The CDR3 DNA reads as TGTGCCAGCAGTTACTCGGGACATTACGAGCAGTACTTC.

J is TRBJ2-5 and V is TRBV2; 7 positions match TRBD2. The CDR3 loop spans 15 amino acids. The germline gives CDR1 SNHLY, CDR2 FYNNEI. V shed 4 bases and J 2 bases; nucleotides not matched to a gene: 7. In DNA form, the CDR3 reads TGTGCCAGCAGTGTGGAGCGGGGTGGACAAGAGACCCAGTACTTC. Translated: CASSVERGGQETQYF. Supplemented by reference TRBV2 and TRBJ2-5, the full variable domain reads EPEVTQTPSHQVTQMGQEVILRCVPISNHLYFYWYRQILGQKVEFLVSFYNNEISEKSEIFDDQFSVERPDGSNFTLKIRSTKLEDSAMYFCASSVERGGQETQYFGPGTRLLVL.

The chain carries TRBV7-8 and TRBJ1-5; possible D gene TRBD1, 5 bases. V was clipped by 1 base and J by 9 bases, with 13 bases between them. CDR1 and CDR2 from the germline V gene are SGHVS and FQNEAQ. The CDR3 consists of 14 residues. CDR3 residues: CASSLGRVPWPQHF. CDR3 DNA sequence: TGTGCCAGCAGCTTAGGCAGGGTTCCTTGGCCCCAGCATTTT.

J is TRBJ2-3 and V is TRBV19, with D perhaps matching TRBD1 (5 bases). The germline V gene encodes CDR1 LNHDA and CDR2 SQIVND (reference sequence). The CDR3 length is 15 residues. V was pared by 3 bases and J by 0 bases, with 10 bases between. The CDR3 DNA sequence: TGTGCCAGTAGTATGGGAAGGGGCAGCACAGATACGCAGTATTTT. It codes for CASSMGRGSTDTQYF. Together with reference TRBV19 and TRBJ2-3, the CDR3 gives the full variable domain: DGGITQSPKYLFRKEGQNVTLSCEQNLNHDAMYWYRQDPGQGLRLIYYSQIVNDFQKGDIAEGYSVSREKKESFPLTVTSAQKNPTAFYLCASSMGRGSTDTQYFGPGTRLTVL.

The chain carries TRBV9 and TRBJ2-5; maybe TRBD2 (6 bases). Trimming stripped 4 bases from V and 2 bases from J, with 18 bases between. The CDR3 length is 16 residues. The germline gives CDR1 SGDLS, CDR2 YYNGEE. In nucleotides, the CDR3 is TGTGCCAGCAGCCCTATGGGCGGGGCCGGACAAGAGACCCAGTACTTC. Amino acid sequence: CASSPMGGAGQETQYF.

This rearrangement joins TRBV7-9 to TRBJ1-1; D is perhaps TRBD1 (6 bases). The germline gives CDR1 SEHNR, CDR2 FQNEAQ (reference sequence). The V end lost 1 base, the J end lost 1 base, and 10 bases lay between the germline ends. The CDR3 runs to 15 residues. CDR3 DNA sequence: TGTGCCAGCAGCTTAGAGTTGACAGGGAACACTGAAGCTTTCTTT. Protein sequence: CASSLELTGNTEAFF.

As regards this clone: The identical CDR3 is also encoded by other nucleotide sequences in the sample. The CDR3 loop reads CASSWDRGNTEAFF. In DNA form, the CDR3 reads TGCGCCAGCAGCTGGGACAGGGGGAACACTGAAGCTTTCTTT. The chain is built from TRBV5-1 and TRBJ1-1; 10 bases match TRBD1. Germline V lookup: CDR1 SGHRS, CDR2 YFSETQ. With V trimmed by 3 bases and J by 1 base, 0 bases remained unmatched. The CDR3 is 14 amino acids.

The chain joins TRBV6-1 to TRBJ2-3; 8 bases are a match to TRBD2. Germline CDR1 is MNHNS and CDR2 is SASEGT. V trimming: 6 bases; J trimming: 0 bases; junction bases outside the gene matches: 5. This CDR3 spans 15 amino acids. In nucleotides, the CDR3 is TGTGCCAGCAGCGGGACTAGGACTAGCACAGATACGCAGTATTTT. Its translation is CASSGTRTSTDTQYF.

This sequence joins TRBV6-5 and TRBJ1-1; TRBD1 matches at 11 bases. Germline V gene sequence: CDR1 MNHEY, CDR2 SVGAGI. With 5 bases clipped from V and 5 bases from J, the junction kept 4 bases outside the gene matches. This CDR3 comprises 14 residues. CDR3 DNA sequence: TGTGCCAGCAGTATGGGGACAGGGGGGACTGAAGCTTTCTTT. It codes for CASSMGTGGTEAFF.

This chain uses TRBV7-9 with TRBJ1-1; 9 bases map to TRBD1. CDR1 is SEHNR, CDR2 FQNEAQ, per germline (reference sequence). CDR3 length: 14 residues. With 5 bases clipped from V and 3 bases from J, the junction kept 4 bases outside the gene matches. The CDR3 DNA reads TGTGCCAGCAGCCGGACAGGGGAGGACACTGAAGCTTTCTTT. Its protein product is CASSRTGEDTEAFF.

The chain uses TRBV5-5 and TRBJ2-1; D possibly corresponds to TRBD2 (6 bases). V lost 0 bases and J lost 9, with 13 bases in between. CDR3 length: 14 residues. The germline CDR1 and CDR2 sequences are SGHKS and YYEKEE (reference sequence). CDR3 in amino acids: CASSLVGGAGEQFF. The CDR3, as DNA: TGTGCCAGCAGCTTGGTTGGCGGGGCCGGTGAGCAGTTCTTC.

The chain employs TRBV2 and TRBJ1-1; no reliable D call. V was clipped by 0 bases and J by 1 base, with 9 bases between them. This CDR3 region has 15 residues. Germline assignment: CDR1 SNHLY and CDR2 FYNNEI. CDR3 DNA: TGTGCCAGCAGTGAAGCGAAGCGGGCGAACACTGAAGCTTTCTTT. It codes for CASSEAKRANTEAFF.

This sequence joins TRBV7-9 and TRBJ1-4; TRBD1 aligns across 11 bases. Germline CDR1 is SEHNR and CDR2 is FQNEAQ (reference sequence). V lost 5 bases to trimming and J lost 2 bases; unmatched junction nucleotides: 10. The CDR3 contains 18 residues. DNA of the CDR3: TGTGCCAGCAGCCTACAACCGGGACAGGGGGGTACTAATGAAAAACTGTTTTTT. Protein sequence: CASSLQPGQGGTNEKLFF.

CDR3 loop: CASSPSPGTVAYEQYF. The CDR3 nucleotides read TGTGCCAGCAGCCCATCCCCGGGGACAGTCGCTTACGAGCAGTACTTC. V gene TRBV9 combines with J gene TRBJ2-7; 7 bases fit TRBD1. The CDR3 is 16 amino acids. Germline V gene lookup returns CDR1 SGDLS and CDR2 YYNGEE. The trim removed 4 bases at V and 4 bases at J, leaving 14 bases unmatched.